This TCR beta chain was profiled in a study of blood T cell repertoires in COVID-19. Sequenced by immunoSEQ multiplex PCR; TCRdb stores in-frame clones only, minus some. In the table there are approximately 330,000 clones, approximately 86% of which are singletons. Seattle's enrolled individuals joined amid active infection and were then monitored longitudinally. Germline V gives CDR1 MNHNS, CDR2 SASEGT. The CDR3 consists of 14 residues. The ends were cut back, 2 bases at V and 6 bases at J, with 13 bases in the middle. This clone came up a few times. The sequence came from a man between 25 and 39 years old with COVID-19, enrolled during active disease. V is TRBV6-1 and J is TRBJ1-1; D may be TRBD1 (5 bases). The sample consisted of peripheral blood. The CDR3 DNA is TGTGCCAGCAGTGAAAATCTACGGGGGTCTGAAGCTTTCTTT. This codes for CASSENLRGSEAFF.